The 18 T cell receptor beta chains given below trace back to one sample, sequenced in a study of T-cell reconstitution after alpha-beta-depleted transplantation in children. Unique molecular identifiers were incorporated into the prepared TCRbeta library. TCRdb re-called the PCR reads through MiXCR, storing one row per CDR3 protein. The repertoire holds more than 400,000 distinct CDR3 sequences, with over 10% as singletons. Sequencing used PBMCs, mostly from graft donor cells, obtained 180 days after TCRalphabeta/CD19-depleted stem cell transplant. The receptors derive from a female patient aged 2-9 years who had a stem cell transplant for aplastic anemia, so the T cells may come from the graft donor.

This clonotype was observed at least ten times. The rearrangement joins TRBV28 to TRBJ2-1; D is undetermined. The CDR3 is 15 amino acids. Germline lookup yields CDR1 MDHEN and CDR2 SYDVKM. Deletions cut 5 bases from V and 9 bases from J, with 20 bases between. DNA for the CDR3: TGTGCCAGCAGTCCCTACGGCATTGGCAATTTTGAGCAGTTCTTC. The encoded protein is CASSPYGIGNFEQFF.

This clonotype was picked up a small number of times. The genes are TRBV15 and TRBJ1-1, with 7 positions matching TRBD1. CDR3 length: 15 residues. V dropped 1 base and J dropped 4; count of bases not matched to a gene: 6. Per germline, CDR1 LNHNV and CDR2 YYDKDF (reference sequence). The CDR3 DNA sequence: TGTGCCACCAGCAGAGCACAGGGGACCCGCACTGAAGCTTTCTTT. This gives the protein CATSRAQGTRTEAFF.

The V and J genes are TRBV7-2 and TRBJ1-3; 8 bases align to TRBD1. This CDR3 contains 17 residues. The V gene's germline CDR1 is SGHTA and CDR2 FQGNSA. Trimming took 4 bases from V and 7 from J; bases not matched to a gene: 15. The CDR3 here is CASSSAKTGEVWNTIYF. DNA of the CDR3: TGTGCCAGCAGCTCAGCTAAGACAGGGGAAGTCTGGAACACCATATATTTT.

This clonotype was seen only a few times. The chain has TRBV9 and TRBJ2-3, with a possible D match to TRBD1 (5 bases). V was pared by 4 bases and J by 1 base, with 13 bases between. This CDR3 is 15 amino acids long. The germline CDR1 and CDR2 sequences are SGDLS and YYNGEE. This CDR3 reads CASSQVRVGTDTQYF. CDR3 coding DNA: TGTGCCAGCAGCCAGGTCAGGGTAGGCACAGATACGCAGTATTTT.

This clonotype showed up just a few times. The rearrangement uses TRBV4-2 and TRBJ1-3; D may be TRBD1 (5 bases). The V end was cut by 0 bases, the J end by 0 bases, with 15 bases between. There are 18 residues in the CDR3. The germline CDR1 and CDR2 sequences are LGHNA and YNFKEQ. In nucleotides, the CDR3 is TGTGCCAGCAGCCAAGATGCCCCAGGGACCAGCTCTGGAAACACCATATATTTT. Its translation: CASSQDAPGTSSGNTIYF.

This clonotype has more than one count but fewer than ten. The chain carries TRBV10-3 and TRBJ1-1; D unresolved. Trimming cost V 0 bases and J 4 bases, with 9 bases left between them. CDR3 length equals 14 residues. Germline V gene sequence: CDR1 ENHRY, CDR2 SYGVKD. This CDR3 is CAISESEVFTEAFF. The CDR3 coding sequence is TGTGCCATCAGTGAGTCGGAGGTATTCACTGAAGCTTTCTTT.

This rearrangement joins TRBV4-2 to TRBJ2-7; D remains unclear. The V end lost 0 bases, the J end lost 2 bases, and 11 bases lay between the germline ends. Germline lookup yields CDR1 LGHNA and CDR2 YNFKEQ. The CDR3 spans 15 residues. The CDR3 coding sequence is TGTGCCAGCAGCCAAGACAAGGACGGAGCCTACGAGCAGTACTTC. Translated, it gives CASSQDKDGAYEQYF.

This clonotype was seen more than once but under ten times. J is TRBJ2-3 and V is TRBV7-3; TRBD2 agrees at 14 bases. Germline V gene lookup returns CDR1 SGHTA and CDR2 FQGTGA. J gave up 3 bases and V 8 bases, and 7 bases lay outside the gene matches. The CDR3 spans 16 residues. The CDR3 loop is CASSLGLAGDTDTQYF. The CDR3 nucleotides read TGTGCCAGCTCCCTGGGACTAGCGGGAGATACAGATACGCAGTATTTT. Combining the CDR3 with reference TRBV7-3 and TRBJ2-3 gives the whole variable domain GAGVSQTPSNKVTEKGKYVELRCDPISGHTALYWYRQSLGQGPEFLIYFQGTGAADDSGLPNDRFFAVRPEGSVSTLKIQRTERGDSAVYLCASSLGLAGDTDTQYFGPGTRLTVL.

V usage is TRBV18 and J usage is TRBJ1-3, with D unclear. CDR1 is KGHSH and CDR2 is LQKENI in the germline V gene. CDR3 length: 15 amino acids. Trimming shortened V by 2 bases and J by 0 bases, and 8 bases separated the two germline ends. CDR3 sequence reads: CASSPIGVSGNTIYF. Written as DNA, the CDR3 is TGTGCCAGCTCACCAATCGGGGTCTCTGGAAACACCATATATTTT. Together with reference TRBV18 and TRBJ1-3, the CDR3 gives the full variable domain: NAGVMQNPRHLVRRRGQEARLRCSPMKGHSHVYWYRQLPEEGLKFMVYLQKENIIDESGMPKERFSAEFPKEGPSILRIQQVVRGDSAAYFCASSPIGVSGNTIYFGEGSWLTVV.

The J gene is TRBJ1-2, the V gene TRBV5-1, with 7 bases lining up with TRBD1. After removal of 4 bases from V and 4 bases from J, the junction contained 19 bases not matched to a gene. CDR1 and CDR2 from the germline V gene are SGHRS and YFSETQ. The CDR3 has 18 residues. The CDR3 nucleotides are TGCGCCAGCAGCCGCCAACACCTACAGGGGCCCAACCCCTATGGCTACACCTTC. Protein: CASSRQHLQGPNPYGYTF.

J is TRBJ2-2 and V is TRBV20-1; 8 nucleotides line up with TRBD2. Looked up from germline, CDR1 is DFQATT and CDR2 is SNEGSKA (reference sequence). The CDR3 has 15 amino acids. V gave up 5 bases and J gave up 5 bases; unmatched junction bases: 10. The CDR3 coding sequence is TGCAGTGCTGGCAGGGCGGGAGGCAAGACCGGGGAGCTGTTTTTT. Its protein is CSAGRAGGKTGELFF.

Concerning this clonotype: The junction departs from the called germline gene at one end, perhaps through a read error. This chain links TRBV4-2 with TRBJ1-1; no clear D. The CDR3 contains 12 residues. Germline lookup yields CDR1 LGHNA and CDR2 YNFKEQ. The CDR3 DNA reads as TGTGTCAGCAGCCGATCATTCACTGAAGCTTTCTTT. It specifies CVSSRSFTEAFF.

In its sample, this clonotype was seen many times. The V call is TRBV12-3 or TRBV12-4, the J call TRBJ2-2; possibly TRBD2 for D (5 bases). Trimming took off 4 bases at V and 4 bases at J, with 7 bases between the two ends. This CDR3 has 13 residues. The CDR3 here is CASSSTSTGELFF. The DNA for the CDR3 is TGTGCCAGCAGTTCAACTAGCACCGGGGAGCTGTTTTTT.

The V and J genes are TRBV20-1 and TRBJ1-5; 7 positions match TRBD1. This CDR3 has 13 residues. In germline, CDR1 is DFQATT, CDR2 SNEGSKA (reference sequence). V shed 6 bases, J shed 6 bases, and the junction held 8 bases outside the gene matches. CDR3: CSAHRGGSQPQHF. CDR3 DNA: TGCAGTGCGCACAGGGGCGGCAGTCAGCCCCAGCATTTT.

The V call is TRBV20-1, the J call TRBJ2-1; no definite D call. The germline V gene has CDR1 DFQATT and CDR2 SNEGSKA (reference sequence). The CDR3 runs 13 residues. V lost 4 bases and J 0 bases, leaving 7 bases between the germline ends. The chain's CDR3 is CSAKQSSYNEQFF. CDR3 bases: TGCAGTGCTAAACAGAGCTCCTACAATGAGCAGTTCTTC.

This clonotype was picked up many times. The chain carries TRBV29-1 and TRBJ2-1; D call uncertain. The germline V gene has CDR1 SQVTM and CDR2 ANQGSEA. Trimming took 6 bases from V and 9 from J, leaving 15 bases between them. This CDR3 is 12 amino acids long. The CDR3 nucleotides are TGCAGCGTGGAATTACTCTTGGGTGAGCAGTTCTTC. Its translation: CSVELLLGEQFF.

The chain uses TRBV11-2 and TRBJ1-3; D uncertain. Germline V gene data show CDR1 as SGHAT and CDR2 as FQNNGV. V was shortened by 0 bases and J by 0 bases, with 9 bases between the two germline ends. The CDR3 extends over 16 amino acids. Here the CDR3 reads CASSLEGQSSGNTIYF. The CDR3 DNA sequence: TGTGCCAGCAGCTTAGAGGGCCAGAGCTCTGGAAACACCATATATTTT.

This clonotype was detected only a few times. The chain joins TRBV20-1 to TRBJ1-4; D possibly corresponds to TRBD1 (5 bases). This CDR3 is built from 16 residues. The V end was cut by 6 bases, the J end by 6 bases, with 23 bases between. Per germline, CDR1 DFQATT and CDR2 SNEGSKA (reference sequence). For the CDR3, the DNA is TGCAGTGCCTCCCCCCCCGGACAAGGAGGGGATGAAAAACTGTTTTTT. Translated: CSASPPGQGGDEKLFF.